This TCR beta chain was profiled in a study of blood T cell repertoires in COVID-19. Here immunoSEQ multiplex PCR was the method, and the copy in TCRdb shows in-frame clones only, minus some. This table holds 210,000 or so clones, approximately 90% found once. The CDR3 covers 15 residues. Germline CDR1 reads MNHEY; CDR2 reads SVGAGI. With V trimmed by 5 bases and J by 0 bases, 6 bases remained unmatched. Sequenced material: peripheral blood. This chain links TRBV6-5 with TRBJ1-1; 7 nucleotides line up with TRBD1. This receptor was identified in a man aged 25 to 45 with COVID-19, enrolled during active disease. CDR3 protein: CASSRGDSLNTEAFF. In nucleotides, the CDR3 is TGTGCCAGCAGTCGAGGGGACAGTTTGAACACTGAAGCTTTCTTT.